Below are 32 T cell receptor beta chains sequenced from a single sample in a study of T-cell memory formation after mild COVID-19. In TCRdb, the 5' RACE reads were re-called with MiXCR into one record per CDR3 protein. Of 400,000 to 500,000 distinct CDR3 sequences listed, 20% are singletons. The source material was PBMCs or a T cell subset sorted from them (not recorded which). The receptors here all came from an adult woman who had mild COVID-19 (a few samples of this study predate the infection). Cell type and time point are not known.

The chain employs TRBV12-3 or TRBV12-4 and TRBJ1-1, with D hard to call. V shed 5 bases and J shed 0 bases, with 13 bases lying between them. This CDR3 is 15 amino acids long. Written as DNA, the CDR3 is TGTGCCAGCAGTCCCCGGGCGGGATTGAACACTGAAGCTTTCTTT. Amino acids: CASSPRAGLNTEAFF.

V and J are TRBV7-2 and TRBJ1-5; D is uncertain. This CDR3 region has 13 residues. V dropped 2 bases and J dropped 11 bases, with 13 bases sitting between them. Germline CDR1 is SGHTA and CDR2 is FQGNSA. Here the CDR3 reads CASSLYPGLSQHF. DNA for the CDR3: TGTGCCAGCAGCTTATACCCGGGTCTGTCCCAGCATTTT.

V is TRBV6-5 and J is TRBJ2-4; a possible D gene is TRBD2 (6 bases). CDR1 and CDR2 (germline): MNHEY, SVGAGI. The CDR3 runs 17 residues. V lost 4 bases, J lost 2 bases, and 18 bases lay in between. The CDR3 loop is CASSSQLGAGTKNIQYF. The CDR3 DNA reads TGTGCCAGCAGTTCCCAGCTCGGCGCGGGGACCAAAAACATTCAGTACTTC.

This clonotype showed up just a few times. The J gene is TRBJ1-5, the V gene TRBV12-3 or TRBV12-4; D gene ambiguous. V was shortened by 3 bases and J by 4 bases, with 10 bases between the two germline ends. There are 14 residues in the CDR3. The CDR3 spells CASSFSEANQPQHF. CDR3 nucleotides: TGTGCCAGCAGTTTTTCCGAGGCGAATCAGCCCCAGCATTTT.

The chain has TRBV12-3 or TRBV12-4 and TRBJ1-3; D is perhaps TRBD1 (6 bases). This CDR3 has 14 amino acids. The V end was cut by 4 bases, the J end by 7 bases, with 14 bases between. As DNA, the CDR3 is TGTGCCAGCAGTTCGGGACATTCCTATAACACCATATATTTT. This gives the protein CASSSGHSYNTIYF.

There are many counts of this clonotype. CDR3 amino acids: CASSPSGGRTDTQYF. In nucleotides, the CDR3 is TGTGCCAGCAGCCCAAGCGGGGGGCGCACAGATACGCAGTATTTT. The chain joins TRBV5-4 to TRBJ2-3; TRBD2 aligns across 9 bases. Germline CDR1 reads SGHNT; CDR2 reads YYREEE (reference sequence). V shed 4 bases and J 1 base; nucleotides not matched to a gene: 4. The CDR3 is 15 residues long. Combining the CDR3 with reference TRBV5-4 and TRBJ2-3 gives the whole variable domain ETGVTQSPTHLIKTRGQQVTLRCSSQSGHNTVSWYQQALGQGPQFIFQYYREEENGRGNFPPRFSGLQFPNYSSELNVNALELDDSALYLCASSPSGGRTDTQYFGPGTRLTVL.

This clonotype was found a few times. V is TRBV19 and J is TRBJ1-4; D call uncertain. Trimming shortened V by 5 bases and J by 7 bases, and 11 bases separated the two germline ends. CDR3 length equals 13 residues. The germline V gene has CDR1 LNHDA and CDR2 SQIVND (reference sequence). CDR3 residues: CASSAYTGEKLFF. CDR3 bases: TGTGCCAGTAGTGCCTACACGGGTGAAAAACTGTTTTTT.

V gene TRBV5-1 combines with J gene TRBJ1-1; 7 bases map to TRBD1. The J segment lost 1 base and the V segment lost 3 bases, leaving 6 bases of the junction unmatched. Per the germline V gene, CDR1 is SGHRS and CDR2 is YFSETQ. CDR3 length: 15 residues. In nucleotides, the CDR3 is TGCGCCAGCAGCTGGGGGACAGACCAGAACACTGAAGCTTTCTTT. Translated: CASSWGTDQNTEAFF.

This clonotype was observed at least ten times. As DNA, the CDR3 is TGTGCCAGCAGCTTGCGCCGTGGGAGCGTCTACGAGCAGTACTTC. It is translated as CASSLRRGSVYEQYF. The chain joins TRBV7-3 to TRBJ2-7; the D gene is possibly TRBD2 (5 bases). Trimming shortened V by 3 bases and J by 3 bases, and 15 bases separated the two germline ends. The CDR3 consists of 15 residues. Germline CDR1 reads SGHTA; CDR2 reads FQGTGA. Combining the CDR3 with reference TRBV7-3 and TRBJ2-7 gives the whole variable domain GAGVSQTPSNKVTEKGKYVELRCDPISGHTALYWYRQSLGQGPEFLIYFQGTGAADDSGLPNDRFFAVRPEGSVSTLKIQRTERGDSAVYLCASSLRRGSVYEQYFGPGTRLTVT.

In its sample, this clonotype was seen once. CDR3 protein: CSARENRQGPYTGELFF. The CDR3, as DNA: TGCAGTGCTAGAGAGAATAGACAGGGTCCCTACACCGGGGAGCTGTTTTTT. The chain combines TRBV20-1 with TRBJ2-2; 7 bases match TRBD1. After removal of 0 bases from V and 3 bases from J, the junction contained 10 bases not matched to a gene. Germline values: CDR1 DFQATT, CDR2 SNEGSKA (reference sequence). This CDR3 spans 17 amino acids.

This clonotype has a handful of counts. The chain joins TRBV20-1 to TRBJ2-5, with 7 bases matching TRBD2. Germline assignment: CDR1 DFQATT and CDR2 SNEGSKA (reference sequence). The CDR3 length is 15 residues. V lost 5 bases to trimming and J lost 1 base; unmatched junction nucleotides: 10. CDR3 loop: CSAGIGLVGQETQYF. CDR3 DNA sequence: TGCAGTGCTGGAATTGGACTAGTGGGCCAAGAGACCCAGTACTTC.

The rearrangement joins TRBV29-1 to TRBJ2-7; D is undetermined. The CDR3 consists of 13 residues. Per germline, CDR1 SQVTM and CDR2 ANQGSEA. V gave up 4 bases and J gave up 2 bases, with 12 bases separating them. The CDR3 DNA sequence: TGCAGCGTTGGAGGCGAACAAACCTACGAGCAGTACTTC. Its translation is CSVGGEQTYEQYF.

This clonotype was picked up a small number of times. The chain joins TRBV20-1 to TRBJ2-6; D unresolved. V lost 5 bases, J lost 0 bases, and 14 bases lay in between. The CDR3 is 16 residues long. The germline CDR1 and CDR2 sequences are DFQATT and SNEGSKA (reference sequence). This CDR3 reads CSAGSSYRSGANVLTF. Written as DNA, the CDR3 is TGCAGTGCTGGGTCTTCCTACCGCTCTGGGGCCAACGTCCTGACTTTC.

This clonotype occurred a few times. This rearrangement joins TRBV27 to TRBJ1-1; no clear D gene. This CDR3 comprises 13 residues. Deletions cut 6 bases from V and 1 base from J, with 9 bases between. Germline CDR1 and CDR2: MNHEY and SMNVEV (reference sequence). CDR3 region: CASRNGPNTEAFF. DNA of the CDR3: TGTGCCAGCAGGAACGGACCGAACACTGAAGCTTTCTTT.

This clonotype turned up a few times. The chain has TRBV7-9 and TRBJ2-2, with a weak D call TRBD2 (5 bases). V was clipped by 10 bases and J by 4 bases, with 13 bases between them. Germline V gene data show CDR1 as SEHNR and CDR2 as FQNEAQ (reference sequence). The CDR3 sequence is 13 residues long. CDR3 sequence (DNA): TGTGCCAACCGGGGTCTTCTCACCGGGGAGCTGTTTTTT. Residues: CANRGLLTGELFF.

In its sample, this clonotype was seen a few times. The V and J genes are TRBV25-1 and TRBJ2-1; 7 nucleotides match TRBD1. Germline assignment: CDR1 MGHDK and CDR2 SYGVNS. The V and J ends lost 3 bases and 7 bases, in that order; junction bases with no gene match: 9. The CDR3 is made up of 15 amino acids. In nucleotides, the CDR3 is TGTGCCAGCAGTGAGAAGGGGGCGCGAGATAATGAGCAGTTCTTC. This encodes CASSEKGARDNEQFF.

This clonotype appeared a few times. In DNA form, the CDR3 reads TGTGCCAGCAGTGGGCCCCGACAGGGGTCAGCAGAGACCCAGTACTTC. The encoded protein is CASSGPRQGSAETQYF. The chain is built from TRBV25-1 and TRBJ2-5, with 8 bases matching TRBD1. Germline assignment: CDR1 MGHDK and CDR2 SYGVNS. This CDR3 is built from 16 residues. V was clipped by 4 bases and J by 4 bases; unmatched bases: 11. Full variable domain (rest looked up from reference TRBV25-1 and TRBJ2-5): EADIYQTPRYLVIGTGKKITLECSQTMGHDKMYWYQQDPGMELHLIHYSYGVNSTEKGDLSSESTVSRIRTEHFPLTLESARPSHTSQYLCASSGPRQGSAETQYFGPGTRLLVL.

This clonotype came up a few times. The chain is built from TRBV5-1 and TRBJ2-2, with D possibly matching TRBD2 (6 bases). The CDR3 totals 18 residues. Germline V gene lookup returns CDR1 SGHRS and CDR2 YFSETQ. V gave up 4 bases and J gave up 0 bases, with 19 bases separating them. The CDR3 reads CASSLDWTGRPNTGELFF. The DNA of the CDR3 is TGCGCCAGCAGCCTAGACTGGACCGGGAGACCGAACACCGGGGAGCTGTTTTTT.

The chain has TRBV7-2 and TRBJ2-5; TRBD2 agrees at 8 bases. The junction had 7 bases not matched to a gene; V was cut back by 5 bases and J by 5 bases. The CDR3 covers 14 residues. Germline V gives CDR1 SGHTA, CDR2 FQGNSA. CDR3 in amino acids: CASSPAGLGETQYF. CDR3 coding DNA: TGTGCCAGCAGCCCGGCGGGACTAGGGGAGACCCAGTACTTC.

This clonotype was detected only a few times. The chain is built from TRBV27 and TRBJ2-1; D is possibly TRBD2 (6 bases). V was pared by 4 bases and J by 6 bases, with 13 bases between. CDR1 MNHEY and CDR2 SMNVEV come from the germline V gene (reference sequence). The CDR3 is 14 amino acids. CDR3 sequence: CASSSDGGSNEQFF. The CDR3, as DNA: TGTGCCAGCAGTTCCGATGGGGGGAGCAATGAGCAGTTCTTC.

The chain recombines TRBV5-1 with TRBJ2-3; D unclear. Germline lookup yields CDR1 SGHRS and CDR2 YFSETQ. V gave up 0 bases and J gave up 2 bases, with 10 bases separating them. The CDR3 totals 15 residues. DNA of the CDR3: TGCGCCAGCAGCTTGGTGGTCAGGTACACAGATACGCAGTATTTT. The encoded protein is CASSLVVRYTDTQYF.

The chain employs TRBV12-3 or TRBV12-4 and TRBJ1-2; 10 bases map to TRBD1. This CDR3 is 14 amino acids long. Losses at the gene ends were 5 bases for V and 4 bases for J; bases not matched to a gene: 4. The CDR3 sequence is CASSRQGAVYGYTF. As DNA, the CDR3 is TGTGCCAGCAGTCGACAGGGGGCTGTCTATGGCTACACCTTC.

In its sample, this clonotype was seen many times. The rearrangement joins TRBV12-3 or TRBV12-4 to TRBJ1-1, with D unresolved. V gave up 1 base and J gave up 8 bases, with 5 bases separating them. The CDR3 covers 11 residues. CDR3: CASSLELEAFF. The CDR3 DNA reads as TGTGCCAGCAGTTTAGAATTGGAAGCTTTCTTT.

This clonotype has a count of ten or more. This chain connects TRBV7-2 to TRBJ2-1; 11 nucleotides align to TRBD2. The CDR3 has 16 amino acids. The V and J ends lost 5 bases and 9 bases, in that order; junction bases with no gene match: 12. Germline CDR1 is SGHTA and CDR2 is FQGNSA. The DNA for the CDR3 is TGTGCCAGCAGCCCTCCACATAGCGGGGGGGGCCGTGAGCAGTTCTTC. This codes for CASSPPHSGGGREQFF.

In this sample, this clonotype turned up a few times. The rearrangement joins TRBV7-8 to TRBJ2-6; D is unresolved. This CDR3 has 16 residues. CDR1 is SGHVS and CDR2 is FQNEAQ in the germline V gene. The ends were cut back, 2 bases at V and 0 bases at J, with 8 bases in the middle. The CDR3 bases are TGTGCCAGCAGCTTACTCGGTACCTCTGGGGCCAACGTCCTGACTTTC. This translates into CASSLLGTSGANVLTF.

The CDR3 reads CSGGRDYSYNEQFF. DNA for the CDR3: TGCAGCGGGGGCCGGGACTACTCCTACAATGAGCAGTTCTTC. The chain employs TRBV29-1 and TRBJ2-1; the match to TRBD2 covers 7 bases. The CDR3 is 14 amino acids. V lost 7 bases, J lost 0 bases, and 6 bases stayed unmatched. CDR1 SQVTM and CDR2 ANQGSEA come from the germline V gene.

This clonotype has a handful of counts. The chain is built from TRBV11-3 and TRBJ2-1; tentatively, D is TRBD2 (6 bases). Germline CDR1 reads SGHNT; CDR2 reads YENEEA. The CDR3 has 17 residues. V was clipped by 1 base and J by 3 bases, with 16 bases between them. Written as DNA, the CDR3 is TGTGCCAGCAGCTTAGTCCTTCAGCGGGCATTCTACAATGAGCAGTTCTTC. This sequence encodes CASSLVLQRAFYNEQFF.

The V gene is TRBV29-1, the J gene TRBJ2-1; maybe TRBD2 (5 bases). CDR1 is SQVTM, CDR2 ANQGSEA, per germline. The CDR3 is 13 residues long. V was trimmed by 4 bases and J by 7 bases, leaving 14 bases between them. The CDR3 loop is CSVGVSLANEQFF. CDR3 in DNA: TGCAGCGTTGGGGTCTCCTTAGCGAATGAGCAGTTCTTC.

There are a few counts of this clonotype. The chain joins TRBV3-1 to TRBJ2-7; tentative D call: TRBD2 (6 bases). The germline CDR1 and CDR2 sequences are LGHDT and YNNKEL (reference sequence). This CDR3 is 14 amino acids long. V lost 4 bases and J 5 bases, leaving 15 bases between the germline ends. The CDR3 here is CASSPPGLQDEQYF. Written as DNA, the CDR3 is TGTGCCAGCAGCCCACCGGGACTCCAGGACGAGCAGTACTTC.

The CDR3 here is CSARAVHETQYF. Here the CDR3 DNA reads TGCAGTGCTAGGGCAGTTCACGAGACCCAGTACTTC. This chain joins TRBV20-1 and TRBJ2-5, with no clear D. The V end lost 3 bases, the J end lost 5 bases, and 10 bases lay between the germline ends. The CDR3 totals 12 residues. The germline CDR1 and CDR2 sequences are DFQATT and SNEGSKA (reference sequence).

This sequence joins TRBV6-1 and TRBJ1-4; D gene ambiguous. V lost 7 bases to trimming and J lost 8 bases, with 14 bases between them. The germline V gene has CDR1 MNHNS and CDR2 SASEGT. CDR3 length: 13 residues. CDR3: CASTAWGGEKLFF. The CDR3 DNA is TGTGCCAGCACTGCCTGGGGAGGAGAAAAACTGTTTTTT.

The chain joins TRBV7-8 to TRBJ2-1; D perhaps matches TRBD2 (5 bases). Trimming pared 5 bases from V and 5 bases from J, leaving 22 bases between. This CDR3 has 17 amino acids. Germline CDR1 SGHVS, CDR2 FQNEAQ. In DNA, the CDR3 is TGTGCCAGCAGCCACTTAAGGGCGGGCGTCACCCACAATGAGCAGTTCTTC. Translating it yields CASSHLRAGVTHNEQFF.